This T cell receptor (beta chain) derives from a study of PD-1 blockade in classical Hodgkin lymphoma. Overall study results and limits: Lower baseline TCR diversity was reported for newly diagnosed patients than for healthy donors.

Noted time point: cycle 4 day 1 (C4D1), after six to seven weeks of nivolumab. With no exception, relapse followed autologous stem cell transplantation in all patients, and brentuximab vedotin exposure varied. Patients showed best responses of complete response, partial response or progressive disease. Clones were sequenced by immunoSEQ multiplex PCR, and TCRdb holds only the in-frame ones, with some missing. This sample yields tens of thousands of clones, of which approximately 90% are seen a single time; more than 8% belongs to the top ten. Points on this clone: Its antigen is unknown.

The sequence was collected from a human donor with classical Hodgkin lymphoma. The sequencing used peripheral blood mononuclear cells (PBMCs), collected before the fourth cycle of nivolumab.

CDR3 nucleotides: TGTGCCAGTAGTGTTGCTAGCGGGGCAGCAGATACGCAGTATTTT. Protein: CASSVASGAADTQYF. The V and J genes are TRBV19 and TRBJ2-3, with 9 bases fitting TRBD2. Germline V gene data show CDR1 as LNHDA and CDR2 as SQIVND (reference sequence). The CDR3 extends over 15 amino acids. V shed 5 bases, J shed 4 bases, and the junction held 7 bases outside the gene matches.